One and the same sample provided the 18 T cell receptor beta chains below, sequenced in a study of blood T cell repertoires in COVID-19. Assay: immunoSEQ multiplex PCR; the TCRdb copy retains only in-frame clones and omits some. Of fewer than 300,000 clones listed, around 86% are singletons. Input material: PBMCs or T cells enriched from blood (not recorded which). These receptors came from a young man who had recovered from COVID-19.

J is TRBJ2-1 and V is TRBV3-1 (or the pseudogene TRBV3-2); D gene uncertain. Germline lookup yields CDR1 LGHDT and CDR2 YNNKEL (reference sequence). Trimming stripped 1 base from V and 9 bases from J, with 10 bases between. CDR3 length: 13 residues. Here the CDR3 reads CASSQGSETEQFF. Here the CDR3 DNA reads TGTGCCAGCAGCCAAGGCTCGGAGACTGAGCAGTTCTTC.

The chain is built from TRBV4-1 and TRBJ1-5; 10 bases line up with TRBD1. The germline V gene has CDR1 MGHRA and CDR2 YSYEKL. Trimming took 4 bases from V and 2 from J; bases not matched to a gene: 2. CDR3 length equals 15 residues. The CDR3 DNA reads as TGCGCCAGCAGCCTAGGGACAGGGGGCAATCAGCCCCAGCATTTT. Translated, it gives CASSLGTGGNQPQHF.

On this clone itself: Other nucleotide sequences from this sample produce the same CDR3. The CDR3 here is CASSLRGNQPQHF. The CDR3 DNA is TGTGCCAGCAGCCTTCGAGGCAATCAGCCCCAGCATTTT. The V gene is TRBV7-2, the J gene TRBJ1-5; D is unclear. Trimming took 5 bases from V and 2 from J, leaving 7 bases between them. Germline V gives CDR1 SGHTA, CDR2 FQGNSA. The CDR3 loop spans 13 amino acids.

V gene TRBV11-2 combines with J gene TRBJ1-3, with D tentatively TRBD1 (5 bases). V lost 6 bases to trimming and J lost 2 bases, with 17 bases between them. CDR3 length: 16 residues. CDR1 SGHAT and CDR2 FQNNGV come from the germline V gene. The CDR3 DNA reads TGTGCCAGCAGTGGGGCCGCCCTTGGTACTGGAAACACCATATATTTT. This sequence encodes CASSGAALGTGNTIYF.

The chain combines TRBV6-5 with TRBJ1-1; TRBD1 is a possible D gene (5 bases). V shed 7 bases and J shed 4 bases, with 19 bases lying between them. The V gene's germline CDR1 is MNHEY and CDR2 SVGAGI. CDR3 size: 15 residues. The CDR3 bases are TGTGCCAGCAAAGGGGCCCCTGGGGCGTCCACTGAAGCTTTCTTT. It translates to CASKGAPGASTEAFF.

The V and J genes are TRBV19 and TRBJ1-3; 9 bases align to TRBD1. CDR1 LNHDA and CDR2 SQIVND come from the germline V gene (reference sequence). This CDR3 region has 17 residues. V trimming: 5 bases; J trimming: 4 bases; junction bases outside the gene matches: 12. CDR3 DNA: TGTGCCAGTAGTGCGGACAGGGGATCAATCTCAGGAAACACCATATATTTT. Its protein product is CASSADRGSISGNTIYF.

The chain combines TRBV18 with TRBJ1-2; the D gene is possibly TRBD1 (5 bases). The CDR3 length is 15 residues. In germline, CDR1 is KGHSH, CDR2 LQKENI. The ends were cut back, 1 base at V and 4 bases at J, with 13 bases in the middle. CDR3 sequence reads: CASSPQGPSFYGYTF. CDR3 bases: TGTGCCAGCTCACCACAGGGGCCGTCCTTCTATGGCTACACCTTC. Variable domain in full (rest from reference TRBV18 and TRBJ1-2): NAGVMQNPRHLVRRRGQEARLRCSPMKGHSHVYWYRQLPEEGLKFMVYLQKENIIDESGMPKERFSAEFPKEGPSILRIQQVVRGDSAAYFCASSPQGPSFYGYTFGSGTRLTVV.

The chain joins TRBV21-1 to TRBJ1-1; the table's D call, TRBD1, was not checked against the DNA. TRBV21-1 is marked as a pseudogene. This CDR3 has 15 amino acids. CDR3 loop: CASSNSEDRNTEAFF. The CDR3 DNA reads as TGTGCCAGCAGCAATTCCGAGGACAGGAACACTGAAGCTTTCTTT.

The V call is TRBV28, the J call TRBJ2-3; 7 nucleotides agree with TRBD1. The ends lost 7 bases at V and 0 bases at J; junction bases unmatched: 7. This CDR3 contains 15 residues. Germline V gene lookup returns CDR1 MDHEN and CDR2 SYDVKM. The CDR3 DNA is TGTGCCAGCACCCCAGGGGGACCTAGCACAGATACGCAGTATTTT. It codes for CASTPGGPSTDTQYF.

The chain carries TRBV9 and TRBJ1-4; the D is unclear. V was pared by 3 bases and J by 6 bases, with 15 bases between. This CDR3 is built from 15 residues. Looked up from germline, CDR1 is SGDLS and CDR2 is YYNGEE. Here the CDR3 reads CASSARLDGYEKLFF. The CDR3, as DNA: TGTGCCAGCAGCGCCCGTCTAGACGGTTATGAAAAACTGTTTTTT. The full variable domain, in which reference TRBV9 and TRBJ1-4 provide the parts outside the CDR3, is DSGVTQTPKHLITATGQRVTLRCSPRSGDLSVYWYQQSLDQGLQFLIQYYNGEERAKGNILERFSAQQFPDLHSELNLSSLELGDSALYFCASSARLDGYEKLFFGSGTQLSVL.

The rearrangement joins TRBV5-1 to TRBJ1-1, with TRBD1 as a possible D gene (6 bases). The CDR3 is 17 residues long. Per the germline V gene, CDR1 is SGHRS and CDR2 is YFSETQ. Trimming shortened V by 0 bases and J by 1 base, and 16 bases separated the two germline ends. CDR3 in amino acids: CASSLAGDTRGNTEAFF. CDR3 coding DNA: TGCGCCAGCAGCTTGGCCGGGGACACTCGGGGGAACACTGAAGCTTTCTTT. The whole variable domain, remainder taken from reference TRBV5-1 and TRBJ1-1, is KAGVTQTPRYLIKTRGQQVTLSCSPISGHRSVSWYQQTPGQGLQFLFEYFSETQRNKGNFPGRFSGRQFSNSRSEMNVSTLELGDSALYLCASSLAGDTRGNTEAFFGQGTRLTVV.

The CDR3 sequence is CASSPRRDRGVDTEAFF. The DNA of the CDR3 is TGCGCCAGCAGCCCGAGAAGGGACAGGGGAGTGGACACTGAAGCTTTCTTT. This chain connects TRBV5-1 to TRBJ1-1; 10 positions match TRBD1. From germline, CDR1 is SGHRS and CDR2 YFSETQ. After removal of 4 bases from V and 3 bases from J, the junction contained 12 bases not matched to a gene. CDR3 length: 17 residues.

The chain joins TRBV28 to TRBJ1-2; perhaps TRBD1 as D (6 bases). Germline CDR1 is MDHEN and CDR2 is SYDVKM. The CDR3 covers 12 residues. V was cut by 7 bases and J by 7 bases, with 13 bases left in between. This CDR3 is CASTSNRVGYTF. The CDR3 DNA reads TGTGCCAGCACATCAAACAGGGTTGGCTACACCTTC.

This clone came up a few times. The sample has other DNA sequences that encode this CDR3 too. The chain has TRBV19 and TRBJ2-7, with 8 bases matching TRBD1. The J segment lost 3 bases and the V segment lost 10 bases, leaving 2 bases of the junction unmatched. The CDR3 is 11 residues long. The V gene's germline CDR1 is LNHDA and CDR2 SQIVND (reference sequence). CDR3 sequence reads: CATGQGYEQYF. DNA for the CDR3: TGTGCCACCGGACAGGGCTACGAGCAGTACTTC.

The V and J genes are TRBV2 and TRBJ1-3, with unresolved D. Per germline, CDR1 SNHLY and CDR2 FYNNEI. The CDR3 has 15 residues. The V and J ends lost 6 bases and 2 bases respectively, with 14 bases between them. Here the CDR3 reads CASRGFSEAGNTIYF. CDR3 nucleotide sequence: TGTGCCAGCAGGGGATTCTCGGAGGCTGGAAACACCATATATTTT. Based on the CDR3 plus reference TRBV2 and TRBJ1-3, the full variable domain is EPEVTQTPSHQVTQMGQEVILRCVPISNHLYFYWYRQILGQKVEFLVSFYNNEISEKSEIFDDQFSVERPDGSNFTLKIRSTKLEDSAMYFCASRGFSEAGNTIYFGEGSWLTVV.

The CDR3 coding sequence is TGTGCCAGCAGCGGAGGTCCGGGACAAAGGGACGGGGCTTTCTTT. Translation gives CASSGGPGQRDGAFF. The rearrangement uses TRBV7-8 and TRBJ1-1; D is possibly TRBD1 (6 bases). This CDR3 is built from 15 residues. Trimming pared 5 bases from V and 11 bases from J, leaving 24 bases between. Germline CDR1 and CDR2: SGHVS and FQNEAQ.

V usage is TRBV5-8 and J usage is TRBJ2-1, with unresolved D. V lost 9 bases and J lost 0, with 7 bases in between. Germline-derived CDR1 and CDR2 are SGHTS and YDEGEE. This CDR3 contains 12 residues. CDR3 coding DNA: TGTGCCACCTTTATCTCCTACAATGAGCAGTTCTTC. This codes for CATFISYNEQFF.

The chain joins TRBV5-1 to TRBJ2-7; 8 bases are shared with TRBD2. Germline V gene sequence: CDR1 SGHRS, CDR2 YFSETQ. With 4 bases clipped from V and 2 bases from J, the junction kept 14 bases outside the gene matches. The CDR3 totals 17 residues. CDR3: CASSQKEGGGIPYEQYF. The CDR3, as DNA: TGCGCCAGCAGCCAAAAAGAGGGCGGGGGGATCCCCTACGAGCAGTACTTC.